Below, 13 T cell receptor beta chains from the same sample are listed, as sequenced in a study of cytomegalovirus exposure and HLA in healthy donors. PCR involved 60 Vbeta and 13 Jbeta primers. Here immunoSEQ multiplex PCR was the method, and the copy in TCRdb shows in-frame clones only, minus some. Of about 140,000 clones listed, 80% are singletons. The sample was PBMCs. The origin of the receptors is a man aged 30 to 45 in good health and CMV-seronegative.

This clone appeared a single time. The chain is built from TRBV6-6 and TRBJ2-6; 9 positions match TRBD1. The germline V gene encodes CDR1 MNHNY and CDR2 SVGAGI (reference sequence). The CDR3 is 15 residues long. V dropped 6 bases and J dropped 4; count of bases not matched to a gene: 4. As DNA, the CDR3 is TGTGCCAGCAGGCTTGGACAGGGGGGGGCCAACGTCCTGACTTTC. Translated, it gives CASRLGQGGANVLTF.

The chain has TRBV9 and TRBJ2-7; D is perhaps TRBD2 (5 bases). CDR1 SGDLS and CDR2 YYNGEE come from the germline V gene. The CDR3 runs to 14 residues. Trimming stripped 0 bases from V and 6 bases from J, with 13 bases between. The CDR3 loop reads CASSVAAAGGEQYF. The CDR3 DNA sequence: TGTGCCAGCAGCGTAGCGGCAGCTGGAGGCGAGCAGTACTTC.

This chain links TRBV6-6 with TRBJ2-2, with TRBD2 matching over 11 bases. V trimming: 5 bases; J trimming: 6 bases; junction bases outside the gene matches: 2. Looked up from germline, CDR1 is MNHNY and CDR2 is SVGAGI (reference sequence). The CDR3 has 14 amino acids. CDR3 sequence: CASSVLAGAGELFF. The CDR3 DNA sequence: TGTGCCAGCAGTGTACTAGCGGGAGCCGGGGAGCTGTTTTTT.

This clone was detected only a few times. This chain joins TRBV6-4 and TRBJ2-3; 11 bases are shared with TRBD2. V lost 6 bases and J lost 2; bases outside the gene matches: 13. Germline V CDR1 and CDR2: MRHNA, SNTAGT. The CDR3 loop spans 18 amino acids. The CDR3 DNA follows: TGTGCCAGCAGCCTCACTTCCCTTAGCGGGGGGGACACAGATACGCAGTATTTT. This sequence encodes CASSLTSLSGGDTDTQYF.

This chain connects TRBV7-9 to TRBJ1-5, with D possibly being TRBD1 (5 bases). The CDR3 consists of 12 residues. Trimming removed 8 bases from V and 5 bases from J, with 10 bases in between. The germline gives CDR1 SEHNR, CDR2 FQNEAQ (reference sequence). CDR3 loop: CASGRGDQPQHF. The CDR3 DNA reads TGTGCCAGCGGCCGGGGGGATCAGCCCCAGCATTTT.

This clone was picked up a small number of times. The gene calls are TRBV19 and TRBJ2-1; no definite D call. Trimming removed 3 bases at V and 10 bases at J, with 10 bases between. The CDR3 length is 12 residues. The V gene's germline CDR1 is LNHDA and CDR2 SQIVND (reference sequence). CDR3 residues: CASSMFPVEQFF. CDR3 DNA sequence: TGTGCCAGTAGTATGTTCCCCGTGGAGCAGTTCTTC.

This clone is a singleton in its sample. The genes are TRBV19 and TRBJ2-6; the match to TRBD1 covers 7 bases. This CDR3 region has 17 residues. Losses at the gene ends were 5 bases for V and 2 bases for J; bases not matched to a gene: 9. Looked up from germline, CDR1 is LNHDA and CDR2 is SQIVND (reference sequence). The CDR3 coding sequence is TGTGCCAGTAGTTTTTTCCCTCAGGGGGCTGGGGCCAACGTCCTGACTTTC. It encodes CASSFFPQGAGANVLTF. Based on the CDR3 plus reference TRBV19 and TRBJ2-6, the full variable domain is DGGITQSPKYLFRKEGQNVTLSCEQNLNHDAMYWYRQDPGQGLRLIYYSQIVNDFQKGDIAEGYSVSREKKESFPLTVTSAQKNPTAFYLCASSFFPQGAGANVLTFGAGSRLTVL.

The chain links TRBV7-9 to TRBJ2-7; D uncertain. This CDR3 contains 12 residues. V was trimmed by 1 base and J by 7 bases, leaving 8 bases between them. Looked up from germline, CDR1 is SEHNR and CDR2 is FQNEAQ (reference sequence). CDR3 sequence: CASSLGAREQYF. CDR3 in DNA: TGTGCCAGCAGCTTAGGGGCACGGGAGCAGTACTTC.

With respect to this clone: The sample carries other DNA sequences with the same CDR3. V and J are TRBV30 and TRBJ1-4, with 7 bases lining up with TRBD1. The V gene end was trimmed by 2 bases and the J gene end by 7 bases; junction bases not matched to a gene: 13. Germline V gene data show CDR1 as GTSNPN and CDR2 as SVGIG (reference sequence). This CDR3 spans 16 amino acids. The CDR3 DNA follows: TGTGCCTGGAGTTTTATACAGGGGCAGAGGGGTGAAAAACTGTTTTTT. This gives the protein CAWSFIQGQRGEKLFF.

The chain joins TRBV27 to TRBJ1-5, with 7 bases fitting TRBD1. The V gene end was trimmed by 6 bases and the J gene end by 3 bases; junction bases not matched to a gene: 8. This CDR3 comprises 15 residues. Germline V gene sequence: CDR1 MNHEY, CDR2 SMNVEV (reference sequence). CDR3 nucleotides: TGTGCCAGCAGCTTGACAGGGAACGACAATCAGCCCCAGCATTTT. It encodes CASSLTGNDNQPQHF.

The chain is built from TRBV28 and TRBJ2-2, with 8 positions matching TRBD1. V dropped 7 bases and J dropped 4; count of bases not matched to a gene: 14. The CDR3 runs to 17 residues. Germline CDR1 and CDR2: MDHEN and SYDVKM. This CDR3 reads CASTLAEDRGGTGELFF. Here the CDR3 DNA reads TGTGCCAGCACTCTAGCCGAAGACAGGGGAGGCACCGGGGAGCTGTTTTTT. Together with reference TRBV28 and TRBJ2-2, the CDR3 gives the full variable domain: DVKVTQSSRYLVKRTGEKVFLECVQDMDHENMFWYRQDPGLGLRLIYFSYDVKMKEKGDIPEGYSVSREKKERFSLILESASTNQTSMYLCASTLAEDRGGTGELFFGEGSRLTVL.

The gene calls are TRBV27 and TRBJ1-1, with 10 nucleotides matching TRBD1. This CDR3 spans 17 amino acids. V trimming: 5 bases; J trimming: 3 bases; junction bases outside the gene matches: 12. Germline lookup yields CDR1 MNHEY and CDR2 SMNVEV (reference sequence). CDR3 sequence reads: CASSVGQGPVGDTEAFF. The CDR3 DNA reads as TGTGCCAGCAGTGTGGGACAGGGGCCCGTGGGCGACACTGAAGCTTTCTTT.

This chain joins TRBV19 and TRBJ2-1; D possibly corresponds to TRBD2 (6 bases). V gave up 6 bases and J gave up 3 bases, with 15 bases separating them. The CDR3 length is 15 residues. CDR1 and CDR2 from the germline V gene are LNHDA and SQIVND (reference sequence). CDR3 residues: CASRRGGRRYNEQFF. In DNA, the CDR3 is TGTGCCAGTAGGCGGGGTGGGCGCCGCTACAATGAGCAGTTCTTC.